The rows below give T cell receptor beta chains drawn from one sample of a study of cytotoxic CD8 clonotypes in ibrutinib-treated CLL. Profiled with immunoSEQ multiplex PCR; TCRdb holds only in-frame clones, not every one. The table records 130,000 to 150,000 clones, about four fifths of them present only once. This material consisted of PBMCs, taken after 12 months of ibrutinib treatment. The receptors were gathered from a human donor with chronic lymphocytic leukemia. CDR3s include the opening cysteine and the closing phenylalanine or tryptophan. D genes are given only for firm matches. For some rows the clone size is stated as once, few or many, or as a class when expanded; others skip it.

j_gene: TRBJ2-5
v_gene: TRBV11-1
abundance: -
d_gene: -
CDR3aa: CASSFPGIGQETQYF
CDR3nt: TGTGCCAGCAGCTTTCCAGGGATTGGCCAAGAGACCCAGTACTTC

j_gene: TRBJ2-5
v_gene: TRBV7-8
abundance: few
d_gene: TRBD2
CDR3aa: CASSLALTSARETQYF
CDR3nt: TGTGCCAGCAGCTTAGCCCTGACTAGCGCCAGGGAGACCCAGTACTTC

j_gene: TRBJ2-3
v_gene: TRBV19
abundance: few
d_gene: -
CDR3aa: CASSWQITDTQYF
CDR3nt: TGTGCCAGTAGTTGGCAAATCACAGATACGCAGTATTTT

j_gene: TRBJ2-7
v_gene: TRBV5-6
abundance: -
d_gene: -
CDR3aa: CASSLIVTVRDEQYF
CDR3nt: TGTGCCAGCAGCTTGATCGTGACAGTAAGGGACGAGCAGTACTTC

j_gene: TRBJ2-3
v_gene: TRBV7-7
abundance: -
d_gene: -
CDR3aa: CASSFEGGTQYF
CDR3nt: TGTGCCAGCAGCTTTGAAGGCGGTACGCAGTATTTT

j_gene: TRBJ2-1
v_gene: TRBV4-2
abundance: -
d_gene: TRBD2
CDR3aa: CASSQVHASGLDNEQFF
CDR3nt: TGTGCCAGCAGCCAAGTACATGCTAGCGGACTTGACAATGAGCAGTTCTTC

j_gene: TRBJ2-1
v_gene: TRBV27
abundance: once
d_gene: -
CDR3aa: CASSLSYPYNEQFF
CDR3nt: TGTGCCAGCAGTTTAAGTTACCCGTACAATGAGCAGTTCTTC

j_gene: TRBJ2-1
v_gene: TRBV27
abundance: -
d_gene: -
CDR3aa: CASSPHGNREQFF
CDR3nt: TGTGCCAGCAGTCCCCATGGAAATCGGGAGCAGTTCTTC

j_gene: TRBJ1-5
v_gene: TRBV6-5
abundance: -
d_gene: -
CDR3aa: CASSYSIWSNQPQHF
CDR3nt: TGTGCCAGCAGTTACTCGATTTGGAGCAATCAGCCCCAGCATTTT

j_gene: TRBJ1-1
v_gene: TRBV10-3
abundance: -
d_gene: -
CDR3aa: CAISGELNTEAFF
CDR3nt: TGTGCCATCAGTGGGGAATTGAACACTGAAGCTTTCTTT

j_gene: TRBJ1-1
v_gene: TRBV6-5
abundance: -
d_gene: -
CDR3aa: CASSYKENTEAFF
CDR3nt: TGTGCCAGCAGTTATAAGGAGAACACTGAAGCTTTCTTT

j_gene: TRBJ1-3
v_gene: TRBV27
abundance: -
d_gene: -
CDR3aa: CASRGLSGNTIYF
CDR3nt: TGTGCCAGCCGGGGGCTTTCTGGAAACACCATATATTTT

j_gene: TRBJ2-4
v_gene: TRBV19
abundance: -
d_gene: TRBD2
CDR3aa: CASSQGLAEPLAKNIQYF
CDR3nt: TGTGCCAGTAGCCAGGGACTAGCGGAACCCTTAGCCAAAAACATTCAGTACTTC

j_gene: TRBJ2-7
v_gene: TRBV18
abundance: -
d_gene: TRBD2
CDR3aa: CASSGKREGPGEQYF
CDR3nt: TGTGCCAGCTCGGGAAAGCGGGAAGGGCCTGGCGAGCAGTACTTC